The 27 T cell receptor beta chains given below trace back to one sample, sequenced in a study of T cell repertoires in cytomegalovirus infection. A single record per CDR3 protein comes from TCRdb applying MiXCR to the reads. The data contain a few hundred thousand distinct CDR3 sequences, 8% to 9.5% of them singletons. Specimen: PBMCs. The receptors were gathered from a human donor in good health (CMV status not recorded). Some clones in this sample may be carry-over from other donors' samples.

This clonotype was found a few times. This sequence joins TRBV19 and TRBJ2-1; D is unresolved. The CDR3 contains 13 residues. V dropped 6 bases and J dropped 7 bases, with 13 bases sitting between them. Germline CDR1 reads LNHDA; CDR2 reads SQIVND (reference sequence). The CDR3 reads CASSPRARNEQFF. As DNA, the CDR3 is TGTGCCAGTAGCCCCCGCGCGCGAAATGAGCAGTTCTTC.

On this clonotype: This clone may be a read error of a much larger clone one base away. CDR3 residues: CASSQDVQGGQTTQYF. CDR3 DNA: TGCGCCAGCAGCCAAGATGTACAGGGAGGACAGACTACGCAGTATTTT. This chain connects TRBV4-3 to TRBJ2-3; D assignment may be TRBD1 or TRBD2 (6 bases each). CDR1 and CDR2 from the germline V gene are LGHNA and YSLEER. Trimming took off 0 bases at V and 8 bases at J, with 18 bases between the two ends. This CDR3 has 16 residues.

This clonotype was seen more than once but under ten times. V usage is TRBV2 and J usage is TRBJ2-3, with D maybe TRBD2 (6 bases). Trimming removed 7 bases from V and 1 base from J, with 12 bases in between. CDR3 length: 14 amino acids. The germline CDR1 and CDR2 sequences are SNHLY and FYNNEI. The CDR3 nucleotides read TGTGCCAGCATGGGGTCTAGCGGCACAGATACGCAGTATTTT. Encoded protein: CASMGSSGTDTQYF. The entire variable domain, with the rest obtained from reference TRBV2 and TRBJ2-3, is as follows: EPEVTQTPSHQVTQMGQEVILRCVPISNHLYFYWYRQILGQKVEFLVSFYNNEISEKSEIFDDQFSVERPDGSNFTLKIRSTKLEDSAMYFCASMGSSGTDTQYFGPGTRLTVL.

The gene calls are TRBV19 and TRBJ1-1; D is uncertain. Germline CDR1 and CDR2: LNHDA and SQIVND (reference sequence). V was cut by 3 bases and J by 8 bases, with 16 bases left in between. The CDR3 contains 14 residues. The CDR3 DNA follows: TGTGCCAGTAGTATTCCCCAGCCGGGCCGAGAAGCTTTCTTT. Translation: CASSIPQPGREAFF.

This clonotype was recorded many times. The chain employs TRBV7-8 and TRBJ2-1; 16 bases are a match to TRBD2. After removal of 4 bases from V and 0 bases from J, the junction contained 9 bases not matched to a gene. Germline CDR1 is SGHVS and CDR2 is FQNEAQ. This CDR3 spans 20 amino acids. Written as DNA, the CDR3 is TGTGCCAGCAGCTCCCGGGGACTAGCGGGAGGGAGACCCTCCTACAATGAGCAGTTCTTC. It specifies CASSSRGLAGGRPSYNEQFF.

This clonotype was counted at least ten times. The V call is TRBV6-1, the J call TRBJ1-1; tentative D call: TRBD1 (6 bases). Per the germline V gene, CDR1 is MNHNS and CDR2 is SASEGT. The CDR3 is made up of 13 amino acids. V was trimmed by 5 bases and J by 10 bases, leaving 17 bases between them. This CDR3 reads CASSPTPGGRAFF. CDR3 nucleotide sequence: TGTGCCAGCAGTCCGACTCCCGGGGGGCGAGCTTTCTTT.

On this clonotype itself: With a much larger clone just one base away, this may be a read error. The final CDR3 position lacks the conserved phenylalanine or tryptophan, pointing to a likely read error. The chain recombines TRBV5-4 with TRBJ2-1; 9 bases match TRBD1. V was clipped by 2 bases and J by 7 bases; unmatched bases: 7. CDR3 length equals 15 residues. Looked up from germline, CDR1 is SGHNT and CDR2 is YYREEE (reference sequence). CDR3 coding DNA: TGTGCCAGCAGCTTTGCGGGACAGGGTAAGAATGAGCAGTTCTTA. Residues: CASSFAGQGKNEQFL.

Only a few counts were recorded for this clonotype. CDR3 sequence: CASSQAWDRGGNTIYF. CDR3 bases: TGCGCCAGCAGCCAAGCTTGGGACAGGGGTGGAAACACCATATATTTT. The V and J genes are TRBV4-1 and TRBJ1-3; TRBD1 matches 10 bases. The length of the CDR3 is 16 residues. The V gene's germline CDR1 is MGHRA and CDR2 YSYEKL. The ends lost 1 base at V and 3 bases at J; junction bases unmatched: 3.

The J gene is TRBJ2-1, the V gene TRBV18; D is perhaps TRBD1 or TRBD2 (5 bases each). The CDR3 totals 13 residues. Between the trimmed V and J ends, which lost 0 bases and 9 bases, there was a span of 9 bases. The V gene's germline CDR1 is KGHSH and CDR2 LQKENI. The CDR3 DNA sequence: TGTGCCAGCTCACCACCGGGTGGGGGTGAGCAGTTCTTC. It is translated as CASSPPGGGEQFF.

CDR3 sequence reads: CASSWLKGPGELFF. In DNA form, the CDR3 reads TGTGCCAGCAGCTGGCTTAAGGGGCCCGGGGAGCTGTTTTTT. This chain links TRBV7-2 with TRBJ2-2; the D gene is possibly TRBD1 (5 bases). CDR1 is SGHTA and CDR2 is FQGNSA in the germline V gene. The V end was cut by 4 bases, the J end by 6 bases, with 12 bases between. The CDR3 has 14 residues.

The sample holds many counts of this clonotype. The rearrangement uses TRBV11-2 and TRBJ2-5; D is unclear. CDR1 is SGHAT, CDR2 FQNNGV, per germline. The CDR3 has 13 residues. V shed 8 bases and J shed 5 bases, with 15 bases lying between them. The CDR3 nucleotides are TGTGCCAGCCTCCGGAGTCTCGTGGAGACCCAGTACTTC. Translated: CASLRSLVETQYF.

This clonotype was counted at least ten times. This chain's CDR3 is CASTGLAGGPQYF. DNA for the CDR3: TGTGCCAGCACCGGACTAGCGGGAGGTCCCCAGTACTTC. The gene calls are TRBV12-3 or TRBV12-4 and TRBJ2-5, with 14 positions matching TRBD2. The CDR3 extends over 13 amino acids. V dropped 7 bases and J dropped 9; count of bases not matched to a gene: 4.

This clonotype was observed many times. The rearrangement joins TRBV7-2 to TRBJ2-5; D not resolved. Germline V CDR1 and CDR2: SGHTA, FQGNSA. This CDR3 has 14 residues. V gave up 4 bases and J gave up 8 bases, with 17 bases separating them. CDR3 DNA: TGTGCCAGCAGCTCCACCGGGCCCGCGAGTACCCAGTACTTC. Translating gives CASSSTGPASTQYF.

The sample holds a few counts of this clonotype. The CDR3 spells CASSLDNSYNEQFF. CDR3 DNA: TGTGCCAGCAGCTTAGACAACAGTTACAATGAGCAGTTCTTC. The rearrangement uses TRBV11-2 and TRBJ2-1; D not certain. CDR1 is SGHAT and CDR2 is FQNNGV in the germline V gene. Trimming took 0 bases from V and 4 from J, leaving 7 bases between them. This CDR3 comprises 14 residues.

There are a few counts of this clonotype. This rearrangement joins TRBV25-1 to TRBJ2-7; TRBD1 matches 8 bases. Per germline, CDR1 MGHDK and CDR2 SYGVNS. With V trimmed by 6 bases and J by 3 bases, 13 bases remained unmatched. The CDR3 is 16 amino acids. The CDR3: CASSRLRTGSLYEQYF. CDR3 in DNA: TGTGCCAGCAGCCGTCTTCGGACAGGGTCCCTCTACGAGCAGTACTTC.

This clonotype was counted at least ten times. The chain combines TRBV19 with TRBJ1-2; no clear D. V lost 4 bases to trimming and J lost 1 base, with 16 bases between them. CDR1 is LNHDA, CDR2 SQIVND, per germline (reference sequence). The CDR3 runs 16 residues. CDR3 bases: TGTGCCAGTAGTACCTGGGAGACCGACCTTAACTATGGCTACACCTTC. This translates into CASSTWETDLNYGYTF.

CDR3 in DNA: TGTGCCAGCATTACAGGGAACCCGTCTGAAGCTTTCTTT. This sequence encodes CASITGNPSEAFF. The chain combines TRBV28 with TRBJ1-1; D is possibly TRBD1 (6 bases). The CDR3 is 13 amino acids. Per germline, CDR1 MDHEN and CDR2 SYDVKM. The V end was cut by 7 bases, the J end by 6 bases, with 15 bases between.

In its sample, this clonotype was seen many times. The genes are TRBV28 and TRBJ1-1, with TRBD1 identical over 9 bases. Trimming cost V 5 bases and J 4 bases; bases outside gene matches: 5. This CDR3 is built from 14 residues. Looked up from germline, CDR1 is MDHEN and CDR2 is SYDVKM. DNA for the CDR3: TGTGCCAGCAGTATACTGACAGGGGGCACTGAAGCTTTCTTT. This codes for CASSILTGGTEAFF.

This chain joins TRBV6-2 or TRBV6-3 and TRBJ2-1; a possible D gene is TRBD1 (6 bases). CDR1 is MNHEY and CDR2 is SVGEGT in the germline V gene. The CDR3 runs to 14 residues. Trimming took off 1 base at V and 4 bases at J, with 8 bases between the two ends. The CDR3 is CASSYLGGYNEQFF. CDR3 bases: TGTGCCAGCAGTTACTTAGGGGGATACAATGAGCAGTTCTTC.

The gene calls are TRBV20-1 and TRBJ1-1; 7 bases fit TRBD1. Germline lookup yields CDR1 DFQATT and CDR2 SNEGSKA (reference sequence). The CDR3 runs to 10 residues. V shed 6 bases and J 11 bases; nucleotides not matched to a gene: 6. CDR3 amino acids: CSATGVGAFF. The CDR3 nucleotides read TGCAGTGCAACAGGGGTGGGGGCTTTCTTT.

This clonotype was counted ten times or more. The chain joins TRBV11-2 to TRBJ2-7; no clear D. This CDR3 comprises 14 residues. The germline CDR1 and CDR2 sequences are SGHAT and FQNNGV. Trimming removed 5 bases from V and 4 bases from J, with 15 bases in between. The CDR3 loop is CASSPTARVYEQYF. The CDR3 nucleotides read TGTGCCAGCAGCCCGACTGCTCGGGTTTACGAGCAGTACTTC.

This clonotype has only a few counts. The chain employs TRBV6-5 and TRBJ2-7, with 10 bases lining up with TRBD1. CDR1 and CDR2 from the germline V gene are MNHEY and SVGAGI. With V trimmed by 5 bases and J by 3 bases, 7 bases remained unmatched. The CDR3 is 15 residues long. CDR3 residues: CASSLGTGEVYEQYF. As DNA, the CDR3 is TGTGCCAGCAGTCTGGGGACAGGGGAGGTCTACGAGCAGTACTTC.

The chain employs TRBV20-1 and TRBJ1-5; possible D gene TRBD1, 6 bases. The germline V gene encodes CDR1 DFQATT and CDR2 SNEGSKA (reference sequence). The CDR3 runs 14 residues. Trimming removed 3 bases from V and 3 bases from J, with 12 bases in between. In DNA form, the CDR3 reads TGCAGTGCTAGTAGGGACACCCTCAATCAGCCCCAGCATTTT. Amino acids: CSASRDTLNQPQHF.

The chain uses TRBV6-8 and TRBJ2-7; D uncertain. Looked up from germline, CDR1 is MNHGY and CDR2 is SAAAGT. CDR3 length: 13 residues. The V gene lost 4 bases and the J gene lost 0 bases, with 7 bases spanning the gap. CDR3 in DNA: TGTGCCAGCAGTTTTACAGTCTCCTACGAGCAGTACTTC. This translates into CASSFTVSYEQYF.

The table lists this clonotype with a few counts. The gene calls are TRBV7-2 and TRBJ1-6; D gene unclear. The CDR3 length is 12 residues. V gave up 5 bases and J gave up 7 bases, with 6 bases separating them. Germline V gives CDR1 SGHTA, CDR2 FQGNSA. This CDR3 reads CASSAVNSPLHF. CDR3 DNA: TGTGCCAGCAGCGCCGTGAATTCACCCCTCCACTTT.

V gene TRBV12-3 or TRBV12-4 combines with J gene TRBJ1-5, with TRBD1 as a possible D gene (6 bases). The CDR3 is made up of 14 amino acids. V was pared by 6 bases and J by 4 bases, with 13 bases between. In DNA form, the CDR3 reads TGTGCCAGCAGATCTACAGGGTGGAATCAGCCCCAGCATTTT. Protein product: CASRSTGWNQPQHF.

This clonotype was counted ten times or more. The chain uses TRBV7-7 and TRBJ2-1, with D perhaps matching TRBD2 (6 bases). The V gene's germline CDR1 is SSHAT and CDR2 FNYEAQ (reference sequence). V lost 6 bases to trimming and J lost 10 bases, with 25 bases between them. The CDR3 has 16 residues. The CDR3 protein is CASSSRSGGTSGEQFF. As DNA, the CDR3 is TGTGCCAGCAGTTCCCGCTCGGGCGGGACGTCCGGGGAGCAGTTCTTC.